Listed below are T cell receptor beta chains from one sample, sequenced in a study of spatial heterogeneity in lung cancer. From the 5' RACE reads, TCRdb called clonotypes with MiXCR, one entry per CDR3 protein. The repertoire includes thousands of distinct CDR3 sequences, around 5.1% of them detected once, and roughly a quarter sits in the top ten. The sequencing used lung tumor tissue, collected at surgery. The receptors stem from a female donor with early-stage non-small cell lung cancer. The CDR3 runs from the conserved cysteine through the conserved F or W. A D gene is named only where the DNA matches it firmly. A row's size may be missing; if present it is once, few, many or a size class.

d_call,clone_size,v_call,j_call,cdr3_aa,cdr3_nt
.,many,TRBV20-1,TRBJ2-1,CSARTSFDEQFF,TGCAGTGCTAGGACTAGTTTCGATGAGCAGTTCTTC
.,many,TRBV28,TRBJ2-7,CASRPEGRGSYEQYF,TGTGCCAGCAGACCCGAAGGCAGGGGCTCCTACGAGCAGTACTTC
TRBD2,many,TRBV5-4,TRBJ2-5,CASSLGGGQETQYF,TGTGCCAGCAGCTTGGGCGGGGGACAAGAGACCCAGTACTTC
.,many,TRBV6-5,TRBJ1-2,CASKADNYGYTF,TGTGCCAGCAAGGCAGACAACTATGGCTACACCTTC
.,many,TRBV5-6,TRBJ2-7,CASSLAGAPYEQYF,TGTGCCAGCAGCTTGGCCGGAGCCCCCTACGAGCAGTACTTC
.,many,TRBV12-3/TRBV12-4,TRBJ1-1,CASSFGAGSTEAFF,TGTGCCAGCAGTTTTGGGGCTGGAAGTACTGAAGCTTTCTTT
.,many,TRBV19,TRBJ1-2,CASQPPYGYGYTF,TGTGCCAGTCAACCCCCGTATGGCTATGGCTACACCTTC
.,many,TRBV5-6,TRBJ2-7,CASSLGGVRSYEQYF,TGTGCCAGCAGCTTAGGTGGGGTCCGGTCCTACGAGCAGTACTTC
TRBD2,many,TRBV7-3,TRBJ2-2,CASSLNGGTNTGELFF,TGTGCCAGCAGCTTAAACGGGGGGACGAACACCGGGGAGCTGTTTTTT
.,many,TRBV5-1,TRBJ2-3,CASSLERSSTDTQYF,TGCGCCAGCAGCTTGGAACGTTCTAGCACAGATACGCAGTATTTT
.,.,TRBV5-4,TRBJ2-3,CASSLDSGTTDTQYF,TGTGCCAGCAGCTTGGATAGCGGTACCACAGATACGCAGTATTTT
.,many,TRBV7-9,TRBJ1-5,CASSVDYQPQHF,TGTGCCAGCAGCGTGGACTATCAGCCCCAGCATTTT
.,many,TRBV20-1,TRBJ2-5,CSARSRTAETQYF,TGCAGTGCTAGATCCCGGACTGCAGAGACCCAGTACTTC
TRBD1,many,TRBV3-1,TRBJ2-7,CASSRRTGAPEYF,TGTGCCAGCAGCCGGAGGACAGGGGCCCCGGAGTACTTC
TRBD2,.,TRBV11-1,TRBJ2-5,CASSQGGLNKETQYF,TGTGCCAGCAGCCAGGGAGGGCTTAATAAAGAGACCCAGTACTTC
.,many,TRBV7-2,TRBJ2-1,CASRLMEGPQFF,TGTGCCAGCAGACTTATGGAGGGCCCCCAGTTCTTC
.,.,TRBV10-3,TRBJ1-5,CAIGGSSNQPQHF,TGTGCCATCGGGGGGAGTAGCAATCAGCCCCAGCATTTT
.,.,TRBV9,TRBJ1-1,CASSVDSRINTEAFF,TGTGCCAGCAGCGTAGACTCCAGGATTAACACTGAAGCTTTCTTT
TRBD1,many,TRBV20-1,TRBJ1-2,CSAPGTGMSYGYTF,TGCAGTGCTCCCGGGACAGGGATGAGCTATGGCTACACCTTC
.,many,TRBV28,TRBJ1-6,CASSLKPWESPLHF,TGTGCCAGCAGCCTTAAGCCTTGGGAATCACCCCTCCACTTT